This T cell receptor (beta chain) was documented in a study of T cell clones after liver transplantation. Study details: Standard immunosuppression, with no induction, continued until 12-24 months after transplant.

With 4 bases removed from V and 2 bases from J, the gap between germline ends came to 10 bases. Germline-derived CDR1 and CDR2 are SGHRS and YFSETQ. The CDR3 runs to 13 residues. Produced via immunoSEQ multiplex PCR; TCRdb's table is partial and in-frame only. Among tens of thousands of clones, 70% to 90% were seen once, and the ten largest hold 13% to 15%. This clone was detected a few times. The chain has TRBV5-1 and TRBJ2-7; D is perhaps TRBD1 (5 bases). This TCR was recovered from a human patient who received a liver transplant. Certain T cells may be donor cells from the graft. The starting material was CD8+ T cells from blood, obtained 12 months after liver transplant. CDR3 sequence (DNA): TGCGCCAGCAGCGCCGACAGTGCCTACGAGCAGTACTTC. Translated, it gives CASSADSAYEQYF.